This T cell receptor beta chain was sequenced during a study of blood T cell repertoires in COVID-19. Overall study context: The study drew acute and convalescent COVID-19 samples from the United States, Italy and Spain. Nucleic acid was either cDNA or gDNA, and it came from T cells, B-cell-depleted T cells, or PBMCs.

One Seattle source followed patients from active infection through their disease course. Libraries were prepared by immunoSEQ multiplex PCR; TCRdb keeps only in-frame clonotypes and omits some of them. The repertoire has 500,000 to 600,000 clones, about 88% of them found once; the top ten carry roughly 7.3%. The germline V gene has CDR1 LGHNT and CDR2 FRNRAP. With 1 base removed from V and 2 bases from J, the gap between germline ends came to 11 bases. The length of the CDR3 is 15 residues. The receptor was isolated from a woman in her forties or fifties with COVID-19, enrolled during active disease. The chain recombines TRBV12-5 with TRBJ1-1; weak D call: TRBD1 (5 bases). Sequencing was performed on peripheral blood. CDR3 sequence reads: CASGLGQLPNTEAFF. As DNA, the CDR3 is TGTGCTAGTGGTTTGGGACAGCTACCTAACACTGAAGCTTTCTTT.